Shown below are 17 T cell receptor beta chains from a single sample sequenced in a study of early T cells in non-severe SARS-CoV-2 infection (dated by TCRdb to the early 2020s). Library method: 5' RACE. The listed sequencing device is NextSeq 500. TCRdb redid the processing of the public reads, applying fastp at Q25 and MiXCR, and retained in-frame beta chains. CDR3 protein sequences are deduplicated, and each keeps its most common genes and DNA. The sample table lists fewer than 70,000 distinct CDR3 sequences, around 13% of them with a count of one. The top ten hold around 3% of the sample. Material: whole blood. Every receptor here comes from an adult who was a healthcare worker with PCR-confirmed SARS-CoV-2 infection or an uninfected control (not recorded which).

This clonotype was counted many times. J is TRBJ2-7 and V is TRBV11-3, with a weak D call TRBD1 (6 bases). The CDR3 covers 14 residues. Per germline, CDR1 SGHNT and CDR2 YENEEA. Trimming cost V 4 bases and J 1 base, with 11 bases left between them. The CDR3 nucleotides read TGTGCCAGCAGCTCCGTCGGACAGTCCTACGAGCAGTACTTC. It is translated as CASSSVGQSYEQYF.

The table lists this clonotype with many counts. The CDR3 DNA reads TGTGCCAGCAGCTTAGCCCGAGGGGCTAACTATGGCTACACCTTC. The encoded protein is CASSLARGANYGYTF. This rearrangement joins TRBV7-9 to TRBJ1-2; D perhaps matches TRBD1 (5 bases). With 0 bases removed from V and 0 bases from J, the gap between germline ends came to 8 bases. The CDR3 has 15 residues. CDR1 and CDR2 (germline): SEHNR, FQNEAQ (reference sequence).

This clonotype has at least ten counts. The V gene is TRBV30, the J gene TRBJ2-7, with 10 bases identical to TRBD1. The CDR3 length is 14 residues. From germline, CDR1 is GTSNPN and CDR2 SVGIG (reference sequence). J lost 4 bases, V lost 2 bases, and 5 bases had no gene match. The CDR3 spells CAWSFGTGEYEQYF. CDR3 nucleotide sequence: TGTGCCTGGAGTTTTGGGACAGGGGAGTACGAGCAGTACTTC.

J is TRBJ2-1 and V is TRBV20-1, with TRBD2 identical over 11 bases. CDR1 and CDR2 (germline): DFQATT, SNEGSKA (reference sequence). CDR3 length: 14 residues. Losses at the gene ends were 1 base for V and 9 bases for J; bases not matched to a gene: 5. The CDR3 DNA reads as TGCAGTGCTAGAGTAGCGGGAGGGCCCGGTGAGCAGTTCTTC. It encodes CSARVAGGPGEQFF.

This clonotype has at least ten counts. The J gene is TRBJ1-1, the V gene TRBV7-3, with TRBD1 matching 9 bases. This CDR3 comprises 12 residues. Germline V CDR1 and CDR2: SGHTA, FQGTGA. V lost 5 bases to trimming and J lost 7 bases; unmatched junction nucleotides: 2. CDR3 sequence (DNA): TGTGCCAGCAGCCCGACAGGGGGTGAAGCTTTCTTT. It yields the protein CASSPTGGEAFF.

This clonotype appeared many times. This chain links TRBV11-2 with TRBJ1-1, with TRBD1 as a possible D gene (5 bases). The length of the CDR3 is 14 residues. Germline lookup yields CDR1 SGHAT and CDR2 FQNNGV. Trimming left V 4 bases short and J 4 bases short, with 13 bases between. CDR3 DNA: TGTGCCAGCAGCTCCAGGGAGAGGGGCACTGAAGCTTTCTTT. Protein: CASSSRERGTEAFF.

The chain recombines TRBV27 with TRBJ2-2; 8 bases line up with TRBD2. With V trimmed by 0 bases and J by 6 bases, 3 bases remained unmatched. CDR3 length equals 15 residues. Germline values: CDR1 MNHEY, CDR2 SMNVEV (reference sequence). The CDR3: CASSLSDGGAGELFF. CDR3 bases: TGTGCCAGCAGTTTATCGGACGGGGGGGCCGGGGAGCTGTTTTTT.

This clonotype appeared many times. The chain recombines TRBV7-3 with TRBJ1-4; 7 bases are shared with TRBD1. This CDR3 region has 15 residues. Looked up from germline, CDR1 is SGHTA and CDR2 is FQGTGA. V lost 4 bases and J lost 7; bases outside the gene matches: 9. As DNA, the CDR3 is TGTGCCAGCAGCTCCCACAGGGGTACTCGTGAAAAACTGTTTTTT. It specifies CASSSHRGTREKLFF.

This clonotype was observed at least ten times. The rearrangement joins TRBV20-1 to TRBJ2-3, with TRBD1 as a possible D gene (6 bases). Trimming removed 6 bases from V and 1 base from J, with 17 bases in between. CDR1 and CDR2 from the germline V gene are DFQATT and SNEGSKA (reference sequence). The CDR3 is 15 amino acids. The CDR3 sequence is CSAPTGGAGTDTQYF. The CDR3 coding sequence is TGCAGTGCCCCCACTGGGGGCGCGGGCACAGATACGCAGTATTTT.

This clonotype was seen repeatedly, ten times or more. The CDR3 region has the DNA TGTGCCAGCATTCAAACAGGGGGTAACTCCTACAATGAGCAGTTCTTC. Protein sequence: CASIQTGGNSYNEQFF. The V call is TRBV21-1, the J call TRBJ2-1; the table assigns TRBD1, which was not confirmed against the DNA. TRBV21-1 is deemed a pseudogene. The CDR3 totals 16 residues.

Many counts were recorded for this clonotype. DNA for the CDR3: TGTGCCAGCAGTGAGGGGTCGGCCTACAATGAGCAGTTCTTC. Its translation is CASSEGSAYNEQFF. The chain recombines TRBV2 with TRBJ2-1; unclear D gene. The CDR3 extends over 14 amino acids. The V gene's germline CDR1 is SNHLY and CDR2 FYNNEI. Trimming left V 3 bases short and J 2 bases short, with 8 bases between. The variable domain in full, with the rest retrieved from reference TRBV2 and TRBJ2-1, is EPEVTQTPSHQVTQMGQEVILRCVPISNHLYFYWYRQILGQKVEFLVSFYNNEISEKSEIFDDQFSVERPDGSNFTLKIRSTKLEDSAMYFCASSEGSAYNEQFFGPGTRLTVL.

This clonotype was seen repeatedly, ten times or more. The V call is TRBV30, the J call TRBJ2-1; D is unresolved. Trimming left V 3 bases short and J 6 bases short, with 21 bases between. Germline CDR1 GTSNPN, CDR2 SVGIG (reference sequence). CDR3 length: 16 residues. In nucleotides, the CDR3 is TGTGCCTGGAGGCAAATTTCGTCTAGTACGGGCAATGAGCAGTTCTTC. Amino acid sequence: CAWRQISSSTGNEQFF.

This clonotype was found many times. The chain employs TRBV27 and TRBJ2-7; 8 bases are a match to TRBD2. Germline values: CDR1 MNHEY, CDR2 SMNVEV (reference sequence). The ends lost 3 bases at V and 6 bases at J; junction bases unmatched: 10. This CDR3 region has 15 residues. DNA of the CDR3: TGTGCCAGCAGTTTCTTTGCGGGAGGAGGAGGCGAGCAGTACTTC. Its translation: CASSFFAGGGGEQYF.

This clonotype was detected ten times or more. This chain uses TRBV6-1 with TRBJ2-5; D may be TRBD2 (5 bases). Germline CDR1 reads MNHNS; CDR2 reads SASEGT. The CDR3 length is 14 residues. Trimming took 1 base from V and 4 from J, leaving 10 bases between them. The CDR3, as DNA: TGTGCCAGCAGTGAAGGAGGGAGAGCAGAGACCCAGTACTTC. Its protein is CASSEGGRAETQYF.

This clonotype showed up many times. The CDR3: CASSMSGVTWQDTEAFF. The CDR3 nucleotides read TGTGCCAGTAGTATGAGCGGGGTCACCTGGCAGGACACTGAAGCTTTCTTT. The chain carries TRBV19 and TRBJ1-1; D gene ambiguous. The germline gives CDR1 LNHDA, CDR2 SQIVND (reference sequence). Trimming removed 3 bases from V and 3 bases from J, with 20 bases in between. The CDR3 loop spans 17 amino acids.

This clonotype was counted at least ten times. The J gene is TRBJ1-1, the V gene TRBV10-2, with D unresolved. The CDR3 length is 14 residues. The ends were cut back, 5 bases at V and 5 bases at J, with 15 bases in the middle. CDR1 is WSHSY and CDR2 is SAAADI in the germline V gene. The chain's CDR3 is CASSPMRVETEAFF. The DNA for the CDR3 is TGCGCCAGCAGTCCGATGAGGGTGGAGACTGAAGCTTTCTTT.

V is TRBV19 and J is TRBJ2-7; D could derive from TRBD1 or TRBD2 (5 bases each). Germline V gene data show CDR1 as LNHDA and CDR2 as SQIVND (reference sequence). Trimming stripped 3 bases from V and 4 bases from J, with 13 bases between. The CDR3 has 14 residues. DNA of the CDR3: TGTGCCAGTAGTATGAGGGGTGAAGGTTACGAGCAGTACTTC. The encoded protein is CASSMRGEGYEQYF.